Shown below are 4 T cell receptor beta chains from a single sample sequenced in a study of cytomegalovirus exposure and HLA in healthy donors. The PCR employed 60 Vbeta primers together with 13 Jbeta primers. The assay was immunoSEQ multiplex PCR, and TCRdb's table has in-frame clones only and misses some. The sample has roughly 120,000 clones, over 60% seen once. Sequenced material: PBMCs. The source is a human donor in good health.

The chain uses TRBV6-6 and TRBJ1-5, with D maybe TRBD1 (5 bases). The CDR3 consists of 14 residues. The germline V gene has CDR1 MNHNY and CDR2 SVGAGI (reference sequence). V lost 5 bases and J lost 3, with 11 bases in between. CDR3 nucleotide sequence: TGTGCCAGCAGTGACGACAGAATCAATCAGCCCCAGCATTTT. Its protein product is CASSDDRINQPQHF.

This chain joins TRBV2 and TRBJ1-5; 9 bases line up with TRBD1. V was pared by 3 bases and J by 4 bases, with 10 bases of the junction left unmatched. Looked up from germline, CDR1 is SNHLY and CDR2 is FYNNEI. The length of the CDR3 is 17 residues. The CDR3 DNA is TGTGCCAGCAGTGAGGTTCGTGGGACAGGGACTAATCAGCCCCAGCATTTT. Amino acid sequence: CASSEVRGTGTNQPQHF.

This sequence joins TRBV7-9 and TRBJ1-1; TRBD1 aligns across 7 bases. The V and J ends lost 1 base and 11 bases, in that order; junction bases with no gene match: 10. There are 14 residues in the CDR3. The germline CDR1 and CDR2 sequences are SEHNR and FQNEAQ (reference sequence). The CDR3 protein is CASSLEGAGTWAFF. CDR3 nucleotides: TGTGCCAGCAGCTTAGAGGGGGCGGGGACTTGGGCTTTCTTT.

In DNA form, the CDR3 reads TGCGCCAGCAACAGGCTGGGAGGCTATGGCTACACCTTC. Translated: CASNRLGGYGYTF. This chain uses TRBV10-2 with TRBJ1-2; possible D gene TRBD1, 5 bases. Trimming shortened V by 7 bases and J by 4 bases, and 13 bases separated the two germline ends. The CDR3 consists of 13 residues. The germline V gene has CDR1 WSHSY and CDR2 SAAADI.